One sample yielded the 20 T cell receptor beta chains listed below, sequenced in a study of CD8+CD57+ T cells in acquired aplastic anemia. The template used for profiling TCR beta VDJ and CDR3 was genomic DNA. MiXCR, run by TCRdb on the reads, gives a single entry per CDR3 protein. This table has 50,000 to 65,000 distinct CDR3 sequences, roughly 60% appearing once. Patients picked for sequencing had shown CD8+CD57+ cell expansion detected by flow cytometry. The sequenced material came from sorted CD4+, CD8+, or CD8+CD57+ T cells (not recorded which) from PBMCs. The receptors shown here come from a human donor with aplastic anemia.

The V and J genes are TRBV24-1 and TRBJ2-2, with 7 positions matching TRBD1. V lost 9 bases to trimming and J lost 0 bases; unmatched junction nucleotides: 3. CDR1 KGHDR and CDR2 SFDVKD come from the germline V gene. The CDR3 runs to 14 residues. The DNA for the CDR3 is TGTGCCACCGGGACAGTCGCGAACACCGGGGAGCTGTTTTTT. Its translation is CATGTVANTGELFF.

This clonotype was seen a handful of times. The V gene is TRBV15, the J gene TRBJ1-4; no clear D gene. CDR1 and CDR2 from the germline V gene are LNHNV and YYDKDF (reference sequence). Trimming shortened V by 0 bases and J by 6 bases, and 8 bases separated the two germline ends. The CDR3 consists of 14 residues. CDR3 bases: TGTGCCACCAGCAGAGATGGTTGGCATGAAAAACTGTTTTTT. It codes for CATSRDGWHEKLFF. Full variable domain (missing parts from reference TRBV15 and TRBJ1-4): DAMVIQNPRYQVTQFGKPVTLSCSQTLNHNVMYWYQQKSSQAPKLLFHYYDKDFNNEADTPDNFQSRRPNTSFCFLDIRSPGLGDTAMYLCATSRDGWHEKLFFGSGTQLSVL.

The gene calls are TRBV7-2 and TRBJ2-5; D may be TRBD2 (6 bases). CDR3 length: 14 residues. The germline V and J ends were trimmed by 1 base and 9 bases, with 15 bases remaining between them. Germline CDR1 is SGHTA and CDR2 is FQGNSA. The DNA for the CDR3 is TGTGCCAGCAGCTTAGGGGGGGACGGGCGGCCCCAGTACTTC. This codes for CASSLGGDGRPQYF.

The rearrangement links TRBV19 to TRBJ2-5, with D unclear. Trimming stripped 3 bases from V and 2 bases from J, with 7 bases between. CDR1 LNHDA and CDR2 SQIVND come from the germline V gene (reference sequence). This CDR3 is built from 13 residues. CDR3 coding DNA: TGTGCCAGTAGTATCAACAGACAAGAGACCCAGTACTTC. Its protein is CASSINRQETQYF.

This clonotype was observed many times. V gene TRBV7-9 combines with J gene TRBJ1-6; 7 nucleotides agree with TRBD1. Germline V CDR1 and CDR2: SEHNR, FQNEAQ (reference sequence). Losses at the gene ends were 3 bases for V and 10 bases for J; bases not matched to a gene: 12. The CDR3 spans 16 residues. The CDR3 spells CASSFIRGGAGSPLHF. The DNA of the CDR3 is TGTGCCAGCAGCTTTATCAGAGGGGGCGCGGGATCACCCCTCCACTTT.

The V and J genes are TRBV5-1 and TRBJ1-4; D is ambiguous. Germline-derived CDR1 and CDR2 are SGHRS and YFSETQ. Trimming removed 4 bases at V and 0 bases at J, with 10 bases between. The CDR3 consists of 15 residues. CDR3 nucleotide sequence: TGCGCCAGCAGCCGGACGGACTCAACTAATGAAAAACTGTTTTTT. It encodes CASSRTDSTNEKLFF.

This chain connects TRBV19 to TRBJ1-6, with D unclear. From germline, CDR1 is LNHDA and CDR2 SQIVND (reference sequence). The CDR3 covers 15 residues. V was shortened by 3 bases and J by 7 bases, with 13 bases between the two germline ends. The CDR3 coding sequence is TGTGCCAGTAGTATGGGGAGTGGCAGGAATTCACCCCTCCACTTT. It specifies CASSMGSGRNSPLHF.

This chain connects TRBV24-1 to TRBJ2-3; 9 bases map to TRBD1. With V trimmed by 2 bases and J by 6 bases, 5 bases remained unmatched. The CDR3 has 15 residues. Germline CDR1 and CDR2: KGHDR and SFDVKD. The CDR3 region has the DNA TGTGCCACCAGTGATTGGACAGGGGAAGCGGATACGCAGTATTTT. Translation gives CATSDWTGEADTQYF.

This clonotype was found many times. The gene calls are TRBV30 and TRBJ2-7; 7 bases line up with TRBD2. V lost 2 bases to trimming and J lost 6 bases; unmatched junction nucleotides: 7. The CDR3 is 13 residues long. Looked up from germline, CDR1 is GTSNPN and CDR2 is SVGIG (reference sequence). CDR3 protein: CAWSWGGSGEQYV. CDR3 nucleotides: TGTGCCTGGAGTTGGGGAGGGTCCGGCGAGCAGTACGTC.

This chain joins TRBV19 and TRBJ1-2, with 7 bases that match TRBD1. The CDR3 extends over 16 amino acids. From germline, CDR1 is LNHDA and CDR2 SQIVND (reference sequence). V was clipped by 8 bases and J by 4 bases; unmatched bases: 16. The CDR3 sequence: CASANIDRVISYGYTF. The CDR3 coding sequence is TGTGCCAGTGCTAACATCGACAGGGTAATATCCTATGGCTACACCTTC.

V and J are TRBV25-1 and TRBJ2-1; TRBD2 is a possible D gene (6 bases). The V gene's germline CDR1 is MGHDK and CDR2 SYGVNS. This CDR3 contains 14 residues. V was clipped by 7 bases and J by 4 bases, with 14 bases between them. The CDR3: CASTVPGGYNEQFF. The CDR3 bases are TGTGCCAGCACCGTCCCAGGAGGGTACAATGAGCAGTTCTTC.

J is TRBJ2-5 and V is TRBV11-2; D uncertain. Germline-derived CDR1 and CDR2 are SGHAT and FQNNGV. With 1 base removed from V and 5 bases from J, the gap between germline ends came to 8 bases. This CDR3 spans 13 amino acids. The CDR3 spells CASSLGWDETQYF. CDR3 coding DNA: TGTGCCAGCAGCTTAGGGTGGGATGAGACCCAGTACTTC.

The genes are TRBV25-1 and TRBJ2-3, with TRBD2 matching 9 bases. V was clipped by 6 bases and J by 2 bases; unmatched bases: 3. The CDR3 spans 14 residues. CDR1 is MGHDK, CDR2 SYGVNS, per germline. In DNA, the CDR3 is TGTGCCAGCAGGGCGGGACTAGCCACAGATACGCAGTATTTT. This gives the protein CASRAGLATDTQYF. The full variable domain, its missing parts supplied by reference TRBV25-1 and TRBJ2-3, is EADIYQTPRYLVIGTGKKITLECSQTMGHDKMYWYQQDPGMELHLIHYSYGVNSTEKGDLSSESTVSRIRTEHFPLTLESARPSHTSQYLCASRAGLATDTQYFGPGTRLTVL.

This clonotype was picked up many times. The chain joins TRBV2 to TRBJ2-1, with 7 bases identical to TRBD1. V lost 6 bases and J lost 4; bases outside the gene matches: 6. Per germline, CDR1 SNHLY and CDR2 FYNNEI. The CDR3 loop spans 14 amino acids. The DNA of the CDR3 is TGTGCCAGCAGCCCACGGGACAGATACAATGAGCAGTTCTTC. This gives the protein CASSPRDRYNEQFF.

The chain recombines TRBV2 with TRBJ1-6; 8 bases match TRBD1. V lost 4 bases to trimming and J lost 8 bases; unmatched junction nucleotides: 4. Per germline, CDR1 SNHLY and CDR2 FYNNEI. This CDR3 region has 14 residues. The DNA for the CDR3 is TGTGCCAGCAGTGGACAGGGGACACATTCACCCCTCCACTTT. Encoded protein: CASSGQGTHSPLHF. Using reference TRBV2 and TRBJ1-6 for the parts outside the CDR3, the full variable domain is EPEVTQTPSHQVTQMGQEVILRCVPISNHLYFYWYRQILGQKVEFLVSFYNNEISEKSEIFDDQFSVERPDGSNFTLKIRSTKLEDSAMYFCASSGQGTHSPLHFGNGTRLTVT.

This clonotype was counted ten times or more. The chain has TRBV20-1 and TRBJ1-5, with 11 bases that match TRBD1. Germline V CDR1 and CDR2: DFQATT, SNEGSKA (reference sequence). The CDR3 sequence is 14 residues long. V shed 7 bases, J shed 8 bases, and the junction held 10 bases outside the gene matches. The CDR3 DNA reads as TGCAGTGGGACGGGACAGGGGGATTCGGAGCCCCAGCATTTT. This gives the protein CSGTGQGDSEPQHF.

This clonotype was recorded a few times. The chain is built from TRBV2 and TRBJ2-5; D is unresolved. With 5 bases removed from V and 4 bases from J, the gap between germline ends came to 8 bases. Germline V gene sequence: CDR1 SNHLY, CDR2 FYNNEI. The CDR3 has 12 residues. The CDR3 bases are TGTGCCAGCAGTCCCTCTCGAGAGACCCAGTACTTC. Translation gives CASSPSRETQYF.

The chain employs TRBV10-1 and TRBJ2-3; TRBD1 matches 8 bases. V lost 6 bases and J lost 0; bases outside the gene matches: 8. The CDR3 is 16 residues long. Germline V gene lookup returns CDR1 WNHNN and CDR2 SYGVQD (reference sequence). The CDR3 bases are TGCGCCAGCAGCGATGGACAGGGCTATAGCACAGATACGCAGTATTTT. It encodes CASSDGQGYSTDTQYF.

The chain couples TRBV19 to TRBJ2-7, with 9 bases matching TRBD1. The V segment lost 6 bases and the J segment 0 bases; nucleotides outside the gene matches: 6. The V gene's germline CDR1 is LNHDA and CDR2 SQIVND (reference sequence). This CDR3 has 15 residues. The CDR3 region has the DNA TGTGCCAGTAGGATGACAGGGGGTCGCTCCTACGAGCAGTACTTC. As protein: CASRMTGGRSYEQYF.

Of note for this clonotype: An end of the junction does not agree with germline; a read error may underlie this. V usage is TRBV3-1 and J usage is TRBJ1-5, with D unresolved. The germline gives CDR1 LGHDT, CDR2 YNNKEL (reference sequence). The CDR3 length is 15 residues. CDR3 in DNA: TGTGCCAGCAGCCAAGTGTTCGAACAGAATCAGCCCCGGCATTTT. This gives the protein CASSQVFEQNQPRHF. Drawing the rest from reference TRBV3-1 and TRBJ1-5, the complete variable domain is DTAVSQTPKYLVTQMGNDKSIKCEQNLGHDTMYWYKQDSKKFLKIMFSYNNKELIINETVPNRFSPKSPDKAHLNLHINSLELGDSAVYFCASSQVFEQNQPRHFGDGTRLSIL.